This T cell receptor (beta chain) was identified in a study of CD8 T cells in Susac syndrome. Whole-study findings and limits: None of the CD4+ T cell repertoires in Susac syndrome showed clonal expansion.

CDR3 length: 15 residues. V was pared by 5 bases and J by 7 bases, with 10 bases of the junction left unmatched. There are a few counts of this clonotype. Its antigen is undetermined. Random hexamers served to reverse transcribe roughly 0.5 to 1 ug RNA. MiXCR, applied by TCRdb to the immunoSEQ multiplex PCR reads, yields one record per CDR3 protein. The table has about 240,000 distinct CDR3 sequences, 95% to 97% seen once. The sequenced sample consisted of CD4+ T cells from PBMCs. The chain recombines TRBV12-3 or TRBV12-4 with TRBJ2-5; 10 bases are shared with TRBD1. This receptor was taken from a human donor with Susac syndrome. CDR3 protein: CASSPRGQGLGTQYF. The CDR3, as DNA: TGTGCCAGCAGTCCCCGGGGACAGGGGCTCGGGACCCAGTACTTC.